These 5 T cell receptor beta chains were sequenced from one sample in a study of T cell repertoires in cytomegalovirus infection. Their recognized antigens are unknown. TCRdb recomputed calls from the reads with MiXCR, one row per CDR3 protein. The sample shows around 360,000 distinct CDR3 sequences, about 35% of them seen only once. The sequenced sample was cultured PBMCs, obtained from culture after CMV antigen stimulation. These receptors originate from a human donor in good health (CMV status not recorded). Some clones in this sample may be carry-over from other donors' samples.

Turning to this clonotype: The CDR3 carries no conserved terminal phenylalanine or tryptophan, so it likely arises from a read error. The V and J genes are TRBV11-2 and TRBJ1-5; D remains ambiguous. The CDR3 consists of 14 residues. CDR1 and CDR2 from the germline V gene are SGHAT and FQNNGV. The V and J ends lost 3 bases and 9 bases respectively, with 15 bases between them. The CDR3 DNA reads TGTGCCAGCAGCTTGACCTCGGAGCTGGTGCCCCAGCATTTG. Encoded protein: CASSLTSELVPQHL.

The chain is built from TRBV20-1 and TRBJ1-6; D gene ambiguous. This CDR3 contains 15 residues. V was cut by 0 bases and J by 2 bases, with 8 bases left in between. In germline, CDR1 is DFQATT, CDR2 SNEGSKA (reference sequence). DNA of the CDR3: TGCAGTGCTAGAGATCGTCAGCCCTATAATTCACCCCTCCACTTT. This gives the protein CSARDRQPYNSPLHF.

There are a few counts of this clonotype. The chain employs TRBV9 and TRBJ2-1, with 10 bases aligning to TRBD1. The junction had 7 bases not matched to a gene; V was cut back by 3 bases and J by 7 bases. The CDR3 runs to 15 residues. The V gene's germline CDR1 is SGDLS and CDR2 YYNGEE. CDR3 sequence (DNA): TGTGCCAGCAGCGGGGGACAGGGGAGGGTGAATGAGCAGTTCTTC. Residues: CASSGGQGRVNEQFF.

Ten or more counts support this clonotype. The chain recombines TRBV7-2 with TRBJ2-1; 8 nucleotides agree with TRBD2. Germline V lookup: CDR1 SGHTA, CDR2 FQGNSA. Trimming cost V 5 bases and J 6 bases; bases outside gene matches: 18. The CDR3 loop spans 18 amino acids. CDR3 sequence (DNA): TGTGCCAGCAGCCAATCGGGAGTGGCCAGCGGGAGCGGCAATGAGCAGTTCTTC. This gives the protein CASSQSGVASGSGNEQFF.

V gene TRBV6-5 combines with J gene TRBJ2-6; tentatively, D is TRBD1 (5 bases). With 4 bases removed from V and 0 bases from J, the gap between germline ends came to 7 bases. CDR1 and CDR2 from the germline V gene are MNHEY and SVGAGI. The CDR3 is 15 residues long. CDR3 sequence reads: CASSFRDSGANVLTF. The CDR3 nucleotides read TGTGCCAGCAGTTTCAGGGACTCTGGGGCCAACGTCCTGACTTTC.